The sequence of this T cell receptor beta chain was determined in a study of blood T cell repertoires in COVID-19. Libraries were prepared by immunoSEQ multiplex PCR; TCRdb keeps only in-frame clonotypes and omits some of them. The sample holds 250,000 to 350,000 clones, 85% seen once. From germline, CDR1 is SQVTM and CDR2 ANQGSEA. V lost 1 base, J lost 3 bases, and 13 bases lay in between. CDR3 size: 15 residues. The sequence was obtained from a woman aged 50 to 60 who had recovered from COVID-19. The rearrangement links TRBV29-1 to TRBJ2-4; tentative D call: TRBD2 (5 bases). Sequencing used PBMCs or T cells enriched from blood (not recorded which). The CDR3 DNA reads TGCAGCGTTGAAGGTGGGGAGATCGGCAAAAACATTCAGTACTTC. This codes for CSVEGGEIGKNIQYF.